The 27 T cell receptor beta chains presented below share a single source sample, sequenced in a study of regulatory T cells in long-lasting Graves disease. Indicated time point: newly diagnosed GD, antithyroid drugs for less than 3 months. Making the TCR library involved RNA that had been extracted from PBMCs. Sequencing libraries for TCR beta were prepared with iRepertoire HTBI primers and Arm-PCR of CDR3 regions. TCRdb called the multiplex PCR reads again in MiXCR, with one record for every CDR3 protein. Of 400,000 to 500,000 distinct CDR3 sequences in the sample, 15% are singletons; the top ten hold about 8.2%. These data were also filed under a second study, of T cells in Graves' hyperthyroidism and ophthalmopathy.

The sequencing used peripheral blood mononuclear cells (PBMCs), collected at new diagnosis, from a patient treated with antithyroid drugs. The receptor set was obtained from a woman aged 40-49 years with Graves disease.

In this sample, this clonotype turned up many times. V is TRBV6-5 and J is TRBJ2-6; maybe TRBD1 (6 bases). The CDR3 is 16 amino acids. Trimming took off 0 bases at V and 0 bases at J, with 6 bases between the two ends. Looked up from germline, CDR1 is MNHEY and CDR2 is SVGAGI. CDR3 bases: TGTGCCAGCAGTTACTCAGGGGGCTCTGGGGCCAACGTCCTGACTTTC. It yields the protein CASSYSGGSGANVLTF.

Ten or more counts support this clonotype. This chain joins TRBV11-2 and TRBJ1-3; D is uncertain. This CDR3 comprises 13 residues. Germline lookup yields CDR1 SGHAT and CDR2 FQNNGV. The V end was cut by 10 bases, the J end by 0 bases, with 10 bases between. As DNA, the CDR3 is TGTGCCACCAAGGTCTCCTCTGGAAACACCATATATTTT. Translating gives CATKVSSGNTIYF.

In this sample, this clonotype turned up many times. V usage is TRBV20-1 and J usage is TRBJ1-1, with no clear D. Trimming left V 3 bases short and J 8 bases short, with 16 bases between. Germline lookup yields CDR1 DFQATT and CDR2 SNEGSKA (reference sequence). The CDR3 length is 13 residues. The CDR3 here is CSARSEREGEAFF. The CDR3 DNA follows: TGCAGTGCTAGGAGTGAACGGGAGGGCGAAGCTTTCTTT.

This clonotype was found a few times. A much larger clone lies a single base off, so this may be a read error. The CDR3, as DNA: TGTGCCAGCAGCGAGACAGGATCGATCTACGAGCAGTACTTC. The encoded protein is CASSETGSIYEQYF. This chain links TRBV7-9 with TRBJ2-7, with D maybe TRBD1 (6 bases). Deletions cut 5 bases from V and 3 bases from J, with 14 bases between. Per germline, CDR1 SEHNR and CDR2 FQNEAQ (reference sequence). CDR3 length: 14 amino acids.

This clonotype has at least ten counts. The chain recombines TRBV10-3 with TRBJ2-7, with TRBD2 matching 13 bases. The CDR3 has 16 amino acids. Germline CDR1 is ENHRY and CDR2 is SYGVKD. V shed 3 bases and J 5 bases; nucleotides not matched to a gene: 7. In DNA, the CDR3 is TGTGCCATCAGTGATCGGACTAGCGGGAGCACTGACGAGCAGTACTTC. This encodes CAISDRTSGSTDEQYF.

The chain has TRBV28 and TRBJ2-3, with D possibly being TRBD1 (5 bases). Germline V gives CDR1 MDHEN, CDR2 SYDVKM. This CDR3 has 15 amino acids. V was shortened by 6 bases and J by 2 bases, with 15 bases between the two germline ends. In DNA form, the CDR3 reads TGTGCCAGCAGGTTTTTTGGCGGACACACAGATACGCAGTATTTT. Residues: CASRFFGGHTDTQYF.

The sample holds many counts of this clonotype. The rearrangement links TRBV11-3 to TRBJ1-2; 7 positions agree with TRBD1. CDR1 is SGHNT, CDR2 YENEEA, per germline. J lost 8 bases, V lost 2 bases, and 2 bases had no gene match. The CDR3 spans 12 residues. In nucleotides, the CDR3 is TGTGCCAGCAGCTTAACAGGGGAAGGCTACACCTTC. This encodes CASSLTGEGYTF.

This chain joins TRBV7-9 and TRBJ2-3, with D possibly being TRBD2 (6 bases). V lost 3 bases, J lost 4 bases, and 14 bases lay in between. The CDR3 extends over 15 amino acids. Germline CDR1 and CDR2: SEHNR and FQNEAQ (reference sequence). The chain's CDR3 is CASSFKGRRSDTQYF. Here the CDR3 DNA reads TGTGCCAGCAGCTTTAAGGGGAGGAGGTCAGATACGCAGTATTTT.

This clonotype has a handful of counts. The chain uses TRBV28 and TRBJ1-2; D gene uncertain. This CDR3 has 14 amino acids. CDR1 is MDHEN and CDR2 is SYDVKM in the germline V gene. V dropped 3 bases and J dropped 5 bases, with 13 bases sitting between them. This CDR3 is CASSFSGPLYGYTF. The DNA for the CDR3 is TGTGCCAGCAGTTTTAGCGGACCCTTATATGGCTACACCTTC.

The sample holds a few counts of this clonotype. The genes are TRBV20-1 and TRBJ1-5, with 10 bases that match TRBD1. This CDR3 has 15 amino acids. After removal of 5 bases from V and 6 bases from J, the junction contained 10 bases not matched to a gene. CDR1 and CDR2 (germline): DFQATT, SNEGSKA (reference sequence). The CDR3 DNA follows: TGCAGTGCTTCTCCGGGACAGGGGTTTAGTCAGCCCCAGCATTTT. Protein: CSASPGQGFSQPQHF.

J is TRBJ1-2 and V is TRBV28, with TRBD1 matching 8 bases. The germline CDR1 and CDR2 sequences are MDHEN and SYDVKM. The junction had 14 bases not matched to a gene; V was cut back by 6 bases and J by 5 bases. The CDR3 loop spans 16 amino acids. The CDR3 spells CASRSPGQGGPYGYTF. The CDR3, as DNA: TGTGCCAGCAGATCCCCCGGACAGGGCGGTCCTTATGGCTACACCTTC.

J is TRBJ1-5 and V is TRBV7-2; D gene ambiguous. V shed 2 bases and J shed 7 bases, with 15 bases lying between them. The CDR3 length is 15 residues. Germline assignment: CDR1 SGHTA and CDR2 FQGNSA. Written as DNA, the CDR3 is TGTGCCAGCAGCTTATGGAGAGGGTCGGAGCAGCCCCAGCATTTT. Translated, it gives CASSLWRGSEQPQHF.

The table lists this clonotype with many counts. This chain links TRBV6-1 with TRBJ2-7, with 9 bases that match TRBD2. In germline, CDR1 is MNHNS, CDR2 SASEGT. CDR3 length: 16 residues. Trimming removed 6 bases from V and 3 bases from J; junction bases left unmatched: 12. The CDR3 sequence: CASRGPVAGVIYEQYF. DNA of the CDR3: TGTGCCAGCAGGGGCCCCGTAGCGGGAGTGATCTACGAGCAGTACTTC.

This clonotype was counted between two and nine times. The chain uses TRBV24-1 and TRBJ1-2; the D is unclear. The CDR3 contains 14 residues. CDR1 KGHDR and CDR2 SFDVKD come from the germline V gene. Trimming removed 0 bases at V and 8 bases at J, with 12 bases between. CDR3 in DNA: TGTGCCACCAGTGATTTGCGGCGGTTCGGGGGCTACACCTTC. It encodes CATSDLRRFGGYTF.

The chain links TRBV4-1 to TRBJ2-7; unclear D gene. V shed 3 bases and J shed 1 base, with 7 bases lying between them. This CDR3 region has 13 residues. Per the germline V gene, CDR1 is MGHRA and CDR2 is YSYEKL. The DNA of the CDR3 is TGCGCCAGCAGCCATCCGGCATCCTACGAGCAGTACTTC. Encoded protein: CASSHPASYEQYF.

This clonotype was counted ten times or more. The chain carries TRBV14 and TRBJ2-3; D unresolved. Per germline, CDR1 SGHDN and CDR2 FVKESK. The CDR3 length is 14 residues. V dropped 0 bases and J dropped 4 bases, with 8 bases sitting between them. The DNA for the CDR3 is TGTGCCAGCAGCCAAGACTTATTGCCAGATACGCAGTATTTT. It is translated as CASSQDLLPDTQYF.

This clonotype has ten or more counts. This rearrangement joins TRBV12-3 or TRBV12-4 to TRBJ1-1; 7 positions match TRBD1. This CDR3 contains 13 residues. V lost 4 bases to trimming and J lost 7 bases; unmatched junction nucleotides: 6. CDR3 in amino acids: CASSSTRQGEAFF. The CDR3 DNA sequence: TGTGCCAGCAGTTCCACACGACAGGGTGAAGCTTTCTTT.

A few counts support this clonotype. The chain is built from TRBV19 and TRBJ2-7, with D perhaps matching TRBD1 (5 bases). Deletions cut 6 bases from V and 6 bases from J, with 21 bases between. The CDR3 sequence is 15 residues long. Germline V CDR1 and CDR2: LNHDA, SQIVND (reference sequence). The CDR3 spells CASSAQGAYISEQYF. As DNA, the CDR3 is TGTGCCAGTAGCGCCCAAGGGGCTTATATCTCCGAGCAGTACTTC.

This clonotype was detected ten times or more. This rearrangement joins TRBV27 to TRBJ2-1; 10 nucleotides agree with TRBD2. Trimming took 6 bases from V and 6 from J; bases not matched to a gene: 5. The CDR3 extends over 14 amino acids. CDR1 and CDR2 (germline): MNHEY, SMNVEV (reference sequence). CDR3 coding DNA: TGTGCCAGCAGAGGACTAGCGGAGCGCAATGAGCAGTTCTTC. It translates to CASRGLAERNEQFF.

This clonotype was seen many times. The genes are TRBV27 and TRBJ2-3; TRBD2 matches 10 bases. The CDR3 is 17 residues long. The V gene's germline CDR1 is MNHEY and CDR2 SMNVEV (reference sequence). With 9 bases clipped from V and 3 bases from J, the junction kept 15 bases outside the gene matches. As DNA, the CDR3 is TGTGCCAGTAGGGCCGGGCTAGCGGGAGCTCGGACAGATACGCAGTATTTT. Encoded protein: CASRAGLAGARTDTQYF.

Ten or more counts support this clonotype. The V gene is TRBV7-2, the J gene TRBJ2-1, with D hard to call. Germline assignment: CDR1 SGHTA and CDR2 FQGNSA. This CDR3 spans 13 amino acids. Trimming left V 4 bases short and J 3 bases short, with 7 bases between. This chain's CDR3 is CASSSERYNEQFF. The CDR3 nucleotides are TGTGCCAGCAGCTCCGAGCGCTACAATGAGCAGTTCTTC. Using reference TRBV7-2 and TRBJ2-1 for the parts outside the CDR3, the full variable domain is GAGVSQSPSNKVTEKGKDVELRCDPISGHTALYWYRQSLGQGLEFLIYFQGNSAPDKSGLPSDRFSAERTGGSVSTLTIQRTQQEDSAVYLCASSSERYNEQFFGPGTRLTVL.

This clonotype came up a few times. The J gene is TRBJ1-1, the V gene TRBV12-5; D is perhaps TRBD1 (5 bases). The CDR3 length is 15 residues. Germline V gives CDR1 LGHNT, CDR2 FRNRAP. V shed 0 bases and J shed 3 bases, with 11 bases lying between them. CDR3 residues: CASGLVWGSDTEAFF. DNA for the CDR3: TGTGCTAGTGGTTTGGTTTGGGGGTCGGACACTGAAGCTTTCTTT.

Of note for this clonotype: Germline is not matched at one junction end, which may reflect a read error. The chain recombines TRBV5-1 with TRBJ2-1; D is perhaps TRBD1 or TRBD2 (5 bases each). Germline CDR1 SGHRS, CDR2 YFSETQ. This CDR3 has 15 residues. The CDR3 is CASSQGDGTYNERFF. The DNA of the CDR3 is TGCGCCAGCAGCCAAGGGGACGGAACCTACAATGAGCGGTTCTTC.

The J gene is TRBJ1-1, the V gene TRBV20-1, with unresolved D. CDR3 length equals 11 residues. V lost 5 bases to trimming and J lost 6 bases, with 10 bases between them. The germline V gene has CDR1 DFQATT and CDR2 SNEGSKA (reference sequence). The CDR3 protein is CSARWMAEAFF. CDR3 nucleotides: TGCAGTGCTCGGTGGATGGCTGAAGCTTTCTTT.

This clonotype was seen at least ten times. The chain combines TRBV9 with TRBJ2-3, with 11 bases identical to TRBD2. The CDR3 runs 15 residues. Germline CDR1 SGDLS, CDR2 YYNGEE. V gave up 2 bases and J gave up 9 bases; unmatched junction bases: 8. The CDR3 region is CASSVFTSGSGTQYF. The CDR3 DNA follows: TGTGCCAGCAGCGTTTTTACTAGCGGGAGTGGGACGCAGTATTTT.

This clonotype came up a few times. CDR3 protein: CASSIDGRHNEQFF. CDR3 DNA sequence: TGTGCCAGTAGTATTGACGGCAGACACAATGAGCAGTTCTTC. The V gene is TRBV19, the J gene TRBJ2-5, with D uncertain. Near its end, the DNA agrees better with TRBJ2-1, so the J call may be wrong. Germline-derived CDR1 and CDR2 are LNHDA and SQIVND (reference sequence). The CDR3 contains 14 residues.

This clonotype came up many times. The CDR3 DNA reads TGTGCCAGCAGTTTAGGCCCGGGCAGAAATAGCAATCAGCCCCAGCATTTT. This codes for CASSLGPGRNSNQPQHF. The chain links TRBV12-3 or TRBV12-4 to TRBJ1-5; D uncertain. V was shortened by 1 base and J by 0 bases, with 13 bases between the two germline ends. The CDR3 loop spans 17 amino acids.